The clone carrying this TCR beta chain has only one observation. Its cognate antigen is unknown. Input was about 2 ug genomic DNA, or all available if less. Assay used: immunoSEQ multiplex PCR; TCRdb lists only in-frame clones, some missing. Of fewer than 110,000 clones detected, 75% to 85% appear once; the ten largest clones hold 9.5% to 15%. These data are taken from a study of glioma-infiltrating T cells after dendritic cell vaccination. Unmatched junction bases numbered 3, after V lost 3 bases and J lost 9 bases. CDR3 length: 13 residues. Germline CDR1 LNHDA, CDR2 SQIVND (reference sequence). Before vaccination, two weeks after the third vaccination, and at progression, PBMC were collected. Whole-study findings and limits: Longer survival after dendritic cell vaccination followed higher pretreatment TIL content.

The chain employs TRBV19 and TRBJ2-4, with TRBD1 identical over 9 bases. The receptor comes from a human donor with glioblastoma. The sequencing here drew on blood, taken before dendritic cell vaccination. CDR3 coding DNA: TGTGCCAGTAGTATGGGACAGGGCGGCATTCAGTACTTC. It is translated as CASSMGQGGIQYF.